This entry features one T cell receptor (beta chain) sequence. This specimen comes from a study of control samples from healthy donors and cancer patients. Repertoires were generated with immunoSEQ multiplex PCR, while TCRdb's copy carries only in-frame clones and drops some. Of around 150,000 clones in the sample, about 90% were seen once. The V end was cut by 4 bases, the J end by 1 base, with 10 bases between. Germline V CDR1 and CDR2: ENHRY, SYGVKD. CDR3 size: 14 residues. This chain uses TRBV10-3 with TRBJ2-5; D remains ambiguous. The sample was blood. This TCR came from a man younger than 45 in good health. CDR3 protein: CAISVLGSQETQYF. CDR3 coding DNA: TGTGCCATCAGTGTTTTGGGAAGCCAAGAGACCCAGTACTTC.